These 31 T cell receptor beta chains originate from one sample sequenced in a study of beta chain features in type 1 diabetes. Expressed TCRB transcripts were sequenced because the isolated RNA had all been reverse transcribed beforehand. Some clones are missing from TCRdb's copy, which holds only in-frame ones; the method was immunoSEQ multiplex PCR. The sample lists about 180,000 clones, roughly an eighth occurring once. What was sequenced was central memory CD4+ T cells from blood. The receptor set was obtained from a woman aged 18-29 years in good health.

This clone appeared a few times. The V and J genes are TRBV5-1 and TRBJ2-1; TRBD2 agrees at 11 bases. The CDR3 is 15 amino acids. Germline loops: CDR1 SGHRS, CDR2 YFSETQ. J lost 5 bases, V lost 1 base, and 2 bases had no gene match. Here the CDR3 DNA reads TGCGCCAGCAGCTTGCTAGCGGGAGGTCACAATGAGCAGTTCTTC. It codes for CASSLLAGGHNEQFF.

The chain couples TRBV19 to TRBJ1-5; D is unresolved. The germline gives CDR1 LNHDA, CDR2 SQIVND (reference sequence). Trimming pared 7 bases from V and 3 bases from J, leaving 16 bases between. The CDR3 length is 15 residues. CDR3 sequence reads: CASTTDGLTNQPQHF. Here the CDR3 DNA reads TGTGCCAGTACTACGGACGGACTTACCAATCAGCCCCAGCATTTT.

CDR3 sequence (DNA): TGTGCCAGCAGCTTAGGGTCCACGGGACAGGGGTACGAGCAGTACTTC. Its protein product is CASSLGSTGQGYEQYF. The genes are TRBV7-2 and TRBJ2-7; TRBD1 agrees at 10 bases. The ends lost 1 base at V and 4 bases at J; junction bases unmatched: 7. Germline-derived CDR1 and CDR2 are SGHTA and FQGNSA. The CDR3 is made up of 16 amino acids.

This clone was picked up a small number of times. Written as DNA, the CDR3 is TGTGCCAGCAGCCCCGGGACAGGGGACACCTTC. It encodes CASSPGTGDTF. The chain joins TRBV5-6 to TRBJ1-2; the match to TRBD1 covers 10 bases. The CDR3 runs 11 residues. The germline CDR1 and CDR2 sequences are SGHDT and YYEEEE. Unmatched junction bases numbered 3, after V lost 4 bases and J lost 12 bases.

This clone was counted between two and nine times. The chain joins TRBV2 to TRBJ2-3; a weak D match, TRBD2 (6 bases). V dropped 6 bases and J dropped 1 base, with 14 bases sitting between them. Germline assignment: CDR1 SNHLY and CDR2 FYNNEI. The CDR3 spans 15 residues. This CDR3 reads CASSVLASRTDTQYF. For the CDR3, the DNA is TGTGCCAGCAGCGTACTAGCCTCTCGCACAGATACGCAGTATTTT.

J is TRBJ1-1 and V is TRBV30; perhaps TRBD1 as D (6 bases). Looked up from germline, CDR1 is GTSNPN and CDR2 is SVGIG (reference sequence). The length of the CDR3 is 14 residues. The V gene lost 1 base and the J gene lost 0 bases, with 9 bases spanning the gap. The CDR3 DNA reads TGTGCCTGGAGTGGTTGGACAGTGAACACTGAAGCTTTCTTT. Its protein product is CAWSGWTVNTEAFF.

This clone was picked up a small number of times. The chain carries TRBV30 and TRBJ2-1; D is perhaps TRBD2 (6 bases). The CDR3 totals 17 residues. CDR1 is GTSNPN, CDR2 SVGIG, per germline (reference sequence). The V gene lost 0 bases and the J gene lost 2 bases, with 17 bases spanning the gap. The CDR3 DNA sequence: TGTGCCTGGAGTGTGGGTTGGGCTAGCGATACCTACAATGAGCAGTTCTTC. This encodes CAWSVGWASDTYNEQFF.

The chain links TRBV30 to TRBJ2-3, with D possibly TRBD2 on 6 matching bases. Germline assignment: CDR1 GTSNPN and CDR2 SVGIG (reference sequence). The CDR3 is 16 residues long. The V end lost 0 bases, the J end lost 3 bases, and 16 bases lay between the germline ends. CDR3 loop: CAWSVIGGTGTDTQYF. The CDR3, as DNA: TGTGCCTGGAGTGTAATCGGGGGAACGGGTACAGATACGCAGTATTTT. Drawing the rest from reference TRBV30 and TRBJ2-3, the complete variable domain is SQTIHQWPATLVQPVGSPLSLECTVEGTSNPNLYWYRQAAGRGLQLLFYSVGIGQISSEVPQNLSASRPQDRQFILSSKKLLLSDSGFYLCAWSVIGGTGTDTQYFGPGTRLTVL.

The chain joins TRBV28 to TRBJ2-5, with 8 bases aligning to TRBD2. The CDR3 loop spans 15 amino acids. Germline CDR1 and CDR2: MDHEN and SYDVKM. With V trimmed by 5 bases and J by 6 bases, 11 bases remained unmatched. The CDR3 DNA is TGTGCCAGCAGTGATGCAACGGGAGGGATTAAGACCCAGTACTTC. This translates into CASSDATGGIKTQYF. The variable domain in full, completed from reference TRBV28 and TRBJ2-5, reads DVKVTQSSRYLVKRTGEKVFLECVQDMDHENMFWYRQDPGLGLRLIYFSYDVKMKEKGDIPEGYSVSREKKERFSLILESASTNQTSMYLCASSDATGGIKTQYFGPGTRLLVL.

This chain uses TRBV2 with TRBJ2-1; 8 bases align to TRBD1. CDR1 is SNHLY, CDR2 FYNNEI, per germline. This CDR3 is 15 amino acids long. V dropped 5 bases and J dropped 2; count of bases not matched to a gene: 5. The CDR3 coding sequence is TGTGCCAGCAGTCAGCGGACAGGGCCCTACAATGAGCAGTTCTTC. It translates to CASSQRTGPYNEQFF. The variable domain in full, completed from reference TRBV2 and TRBJ2-1, reads EPEVTQTPSHQVTQMGQEVILRCVPISNHLYFYWYRQILGQKVEFLVSFYNNEISEKSEIFDDQFSVERPDGSNFTLKIRSTKLEDSAMYFCASSQRTGPYNEQFFGPGTRLTVL.

V gene TRBV6-6 combines with J gene TRBJ1-2; D remains ambiguous. CDR1 and CDR2 (germline): MNHNY, SVGAGI (reference sequence). The V gene lost 6 bases and the J gene lost 1 base, with 15 bases spanning the gap. The CDR3 is 15 residues long. As DNA, the CDR3 is TGTGCCAGCAGCCGAGCAGACGGGATTAACTATGGCTACACCTTC. It is translated as CASSRADGINYGYTF.

This clone was counted only a few times. The chain is built from TRBV14 and TRBJ1-4, with 7 bases lining up with TRBD1. The CDR3 spans 17 residues. Germline values: CDR1 SGHDN, CDR2 FVKESK. The V gene end was trimmed by 4 bases and the J gene end by 9 bases; junction bases not matched to a gene: 17. The CDR3 sequence: CASSPSGGLGLSQKLFF. The CDR3, as DNA: TGTGCCAGCAGCCCCTCAGGGGGTTTGGGGTTGTCCCAAAAACTGTTTTTT.

This clone was detected a few times. This chain connects TRBV4-1 to TRBJ1-2, with 11 bases fitting TRBD1. CDR1 is MGHRA and CDR2 is YSYEKL in the germline V gene. There are 15 residues in the CDR3. Unmatched junction bases numbered 4, after V lost 3 bases and J lost 4 bases. The CDR3 here is CASSQDRGRAYGYTF. For the CDR3, the DNA is TGCGCCAGCAGCCAGGACAGGGGGCGCGCCTATGGCTACACCTTC.

There are a few counts of this clone. This chain connects TRBV29-1 to TRBJ2-7; TRBD1 aligns across 8 bases. The CDR3 spans 15 residues. The germline V gene has CDR1 SQVTM and CDR2 ANQGSEA. Unmatched junction bases numbered 13, after V lost 3 bases and J lost 6 bases. CDR3 region: CSVDHPDRGYGEQYF. The CDR3 DNA sequence: TGCAGCGTTGATCATCCCGACAGGGGATATGGCGAGCAGTACTTC.

The J gene is TRBJ2-5, the V gene TRBV7-2; TRBD2 aligns across 7 bases. V trimming: 5 bases; J trimming: 3 bases; junction bases outside the gene matches: 6. CDR1 SGHTA and CDR2 FQGNSA come from the germline V gene. This CDR3 is built from 14 residues. CDR3 nucleotides: TGTGCCAGCAGCCCGTGGGAGGGAAAAGAGACCCAGTACTTC. It specifies CASSPWEGKETQYF.

The CDR3 loop reads CASSQGQGSYEQYF. Here the CDR3 DNA reads TGTGCCAGCAGTCAGGGACAGGGGTCCTACGAGCAGTACTTC. The chain carries TRBV6-5 and TRBJ2-7; 10 bases agree with TRBD1. Germline V gene data show CDR1 as MNHEY and CDR2 as SVGAGI. CDR3 size: 14 residues. The V and J ends lost 5 bases and 1 base, in that order; junction bases with no gene match: 2.

The chain combines TRBV19 with TRBJ2-5, with D unresolved. The V gene lost 3 bases and the J gene lost 3 bases, with 8 bases spanning the gap. The CDR3 runs to 13 residues. Germline assignment: CDR1 LNHDA and CDR2 SQIVND (reference sequence). DNA for the CDR3: TGTGCCAGTAGTATTGGGCAGGAAGAGACCCAGTACTTC. Its protein product is CASSIGQEETQYF.

This clone was seen a handful of times. The rearrangement uses TRBV29-1 and TRBJ1-3; possibly TRBD1 for D (6 bases). From germline, CDR1 is SQVTM and CDR2 ANQGSEA. Trimming cost V 7 bases and J 0 bases, with 13 bases left between them. The CDR3 is 14 amino acids. DNA for the CDR3: TGCAGCGCAAGGGGGGGTACCTCTGGAAACACCATATATTTT. Residues: CSARGGTSGNTIYF. The variable domain in full, completed from reference TRBV29-1 and TRBJ1-3, reads SAVISQKPSRDICQRGTSLTIQCQVDSQVTMMFWYRQQPGQSLTLIATANQGSEATYESGFVIDKFPISRPNLTFSTLTVSNMSPEDSSIYLCSARGGTSGNTIYFGEGSWLTVV.

This clone appeared a few times. The genes are TRBV4-1 and TRBJ2-3; 10 nucleotides align to TRBD2. CDR3 size: 16 residues. The J segment lost 6 bases and the V segment lost 5 bases, leaving 11 bases of the junction unmatched. CDR1 and CDR2 (germline): MGHRA, YSYEKL. The CDR3: CASSDWTSGVKDTQYF. As DNA, the CDR3 is TGCGCCAGCAGCGACTGGACTAGCGGAGTGAAGGATACGCAGTATTTT.

The table lists this clone with a few counts. The rearrangement links TRBV5-1 to TRBJ1-4; D is perhaps TRBD1 (5 bases). The V end was cut by 4 bases, the J end by 3 bases, with 10 bases between. Germline CDR1 is SGHRS and CDR2 is YFSETQ. The CDR3 is 14 amino acids. The CDR3 DNA is TGCGCCAGCAGCCTGCAGGGCTCTAATGAAAAACTGTTTTTT. Translation gives CASSLQGSNEKLFF.

This clone has more than one count but fewer than ten. The genes are TRBV6-5 and TRBJ1-4; a possible D gene is TRBD1 (6 bases). Germline V gene sequence: CDR1 MNHEY, CDR2 SVGAGI. CDR3 length: 14 amino acids. The V and J ends lost 5 bases and 5 bases respectively, with 12 bases between them. This chain's CDR3 is CASSRTANNEKLFF. Written as DNA, the CDR3 is TGTGCCAGCAGTCGGACAGCCAACAATGAAAAACTGTTTTTT.

This clone was seen only a few times. The gene calls are TRBV5-1 and TRBJ2-1; 12 nucleotides agree with TRBD2. The germline CDR1 and CDR2 sequences are SGHRS and YFSETQ. V was pared by 4 bases and J by 7 bases, with 12 bases of the junction left unmatched. The CDR3 is made up of 17 amino acids. The CDR3 DNA follows: TGCGCCAGCAGCCCGCAGCCTAGCGGGAGGGCCACTAATGAGCAGTTCTTC. This gives the protein CASSPQPSGRATNEQFF.

J is TRBJ2-6 and V is TRBV7-2, with unresolved D. Deletions cut 4 bases from V and 1 base from J, with 5 bases between. There are 14 residues in the CDR3. Germline V gene lookup returns CDR1 SGHTA and CDR2 FQGNSA. The CDR3, as DNA: TGTGCCAGCAGCTCCCATTCTGGGGCCAACGTCCTGACTTTC. This gives the protein CASSSHSGANVLTF.

This clone was seen a handful of times. The chain recombines TRBV30 with TRBJ2-1; 11 bases line up with TRBD2. V was pared by 2 bases and J by 2 bases, with 5 bases of the junction left unmatched. Germline V CDR1 and CDR2: GTSNPN, SVGIG (reference sequence). The CDR3 loop spans 16 amino acids. The CDR3: CAWSLWTSGPYNEQFF. CDR3 sequence (DNA): TGTGCCTGGAGTCTCTGGACTAGCGGGCCCTACAATGAGCAGTTCTTC.

The V and J genes are TRBV6-4 and TRBJ2-1; TRBD2 matches 8 bases. This CDR3 has 15 amino acids. Trimming at V came to 5 bases and at J to 15 bases, leaving 18 bases not matched to a gene. From germline, CDR1 is MRHNA and CDR2 SNTAGT. CDR3 DNA: TGTGCCAGCAGTTCGAACCTCGCCGGGACTAGGAGTCTGTTCTTC. Amino acids: CASSSNLAGTRSLFF.

This clone has only a few counts. As DNA, the CDR3 is TGTGCCAGTAGTATCGGTTCGAACACCGGGGAGCTGTTTTTT. Its protein is CASSIGSNTGELFF. This chain connects TRBV19 to TRBJ2-2, with D hard to call. The CDR3 has 14 residues. V was shortened by 3 bases and J by 0 bases, with 5 bases between the two germline ends. Germline V lookup: CDR1 LNHDA, CDR2 SQIVND (reference sequence).

This clone was seen only a few times. The chain combines TRBV6-6 with TRBJ2-3; 8 bases map to TRBD1. The V segment lost 5 bases and the J segment 6 bases; nucleotides outside the gene matches: 7. The CDR3 runs to 14 residues. Looked up from germline, CDR1 is MNHNY and CDR2 is SVGAGI (reference sequence). CDR3 bases: TGTGCCAGCAGTCTCCGCCAGGGGGCGGATACGCAGTATTTT. This sequence encodes CASSLRQGADTQYF.

The table lists this clone with a few counts. The chain is built from TRBV15 and TRBJ1-1; 7 bases match TRBD1. Looked up from germline, CDR1 is LNHNV and CDR2 is YYDKDF (reference sequence). The CDR3 loop spans 14 amino acids. J lost 4 bases, V lost 2 bases, and 4 bases had no gene match. The CDR3 DNA reads TGTGCCACCAGCAGACGACAGGGAAGCACTGAAGCTTTCTTT. This translates into CATSRRQGSTEAFF.

A few counts support this clone. V and J are TRBV25-1 and TRBJ2-1, with D maybe TRBD1 (5 bases). Germline V lookup: CDR1 MGHDK, CDR2 SYGVNS. V lost 3 bases and J lost 3, with 9 bases in between. The CDR3 is made up of 14 amino acids. CDR3 in DNA: TGTGCCAGCAGTGAGGAACAGGTCTACAATGAGCAGTTCTTC. This gives the protein CASSEEQVYNEQFF.

This clone has a handful of counts. This chain connects TRBV9 to TRBJ1-2; D gene unclear. CDR1 is SGDLS, CDR2 YYNGEE, per germline. V lost 4 bases to trimming and J lost 6 bases, with 7 bases between them. The CDR3 contains 11 residues. CDR3: CASSSANGYTF. The CDR3 region has the DNA TGTGCCAGCAGCTCTGCTAATGGCTACACCTTC.

The J gene is TRBJ1-1, the V gene TRBV4-3; the D gene is possibly TRBD1 (5 bases). CDR3 size: 14 residues. CDR1 LGHNA and CDR2 YSLEER come from the germline V gene. The V end lost 4 bases, the J end lost 2 bases, and 11 bases lay between the germline ends. CDR3 amino acids: CASSPRRGNTEAFF. The CDR3 DNA reads TGCGCCAGCAGCCCACGGAGGGGTAACACTGAAGCTTTCTTT.